A single sample is the source of the 20 T cell receptor beta chains below, sequenced in a study of T cells after yellow fever vaccination. TCRdb re-called the 5' RACE reads with MiXCR, one entry per CDR3 protein. The table includes over 300,000 distinct CDR3 sequences, roughly 3.5% detected once. Specimen: PBMCs, collected on the day of the yellow fever booster vaccination. All receptors come from a man between 18 and 35 years old who received the YFV17D yellow fever vaccine.

This clonotype was observed at least ten times. The chain combines TRBV2 with TRBJ2-7; possible D gene TRBD2, 6 bases. The CDR3 extends over 12 amino acids. Per the germline V gene, CDR1 is SNHLY and CDR2 is FYNNEI. Trimming left V 4 bases short and J 6 bases short, with 10 bases between. The CDR3 nucleotides are TGTGCCAGCAGTGGGGGGGAACCCGAGCAGTACGTC. Encoded protein: CASSGGEPEQYV.

There are many counts of this clonotype. This sequence joins TRBV24-1 and TRBJ2-2; D uncertain. The V end lost 0 bases, the J end lost 7 bases, and 8 bases lay between the germline ends. Germline V gives CDR1 KGHDR, CDR2 SFDVKD. The CDR3 is 14 residues long. The CDR3 coding sequence is TGTGCCACCAGTGATTTGCGGAAAGTCGGGGAGCTGTTTTTT. Its protein product is CATSDLRKVGELFF.

The table lists this clonotype with many counts. The chain recombines TRBV20-1 with TRBJ2-5; 11 bases align to TRBD2. Germline V gene lookup returns CDR1 DFQATT and CDR2 SNEGSKA (reference sequence). The CDR3 runs to 16 residues. This chain's CDR3 is CRPVGSGGAEVETQYF. As DNA, the CDR3 is TGCAGGCCGGTGGGTAGCGGGGGGGCCGAGGTGGAGACCCAGTACTTC.

This clonotype was picked up many times. J is TRBJ2-3 and V is TRBV20-1; D unclear. Germline V lookup: CDR1 DFQATT, CDR2 SNEGSKA (reference sequence). This CDR3 contains 15 residues. The V and J ends lost 4 bases and 5 bases respectively, with 19 bases between them. The CDR3: CSAKAQPGSGDTQYF. The CDR3 DNA follows: TGCAGTGCTAAGGCGCAACCCGGCTCGGGAGATACGCAGTATTTT.

This clonotype was counted between two and nine times. The chain links TRBV4-1 to TRBJ1-6; 10 bases line up with TRBD1. Germline CDR1 and CDR2: MGHRA and YSYEKL. This CDR3 region has 16 residues. V lost 1 base and J lost 7; bases outside the gene matches: 4. The CDR3: CASSQGTGGMNSPLHF. The CDR3 DNA is TGCGCCAGCAGCCAAGGGACAGGGGGGATGAATTCACCCCTCCACTTT.

This clonotype was counted many times. This chain uses TRBV15 with TRBJ2-3; 7 bases match TRBD2. The V segment lost 0 bases and the J segment 1 base; nucleotides outside the gene matches: 1. Germline values: CDR1 LNHNV, CDR2 YYDKDF (reference sequence). The CDR3 loop spans 15 amino acids. The CDR3 is CATSRDRGGTDTQYF. The CDR3 nucleotides read TGTGCCACCAGCAGAGATCGGGGGGGCACAGATACGCAGTATTTT.

The table lists this clonotype with many counts. The chain combines TRBV14 with TRBJ2-4; D possibly corresponds to TRBD2 (5 bases). The CDR3 consists of 14 residues. The V and J ends lost 3 bases and 8 bases respectively, with 14 bases between them. Germline V CDR1 and CDR2: SGHDN, FVKESK. The CDR3 spells CASSQRVEGDIQYF. The CDR3 DNA reads TGTGCCAGCAGCCAGAGGGTTGAAGGAGACATTCAGTACTTC.

The chain joins TRBV20-1 to TRBJ2-1, with 10 bases matching TRBD2. This CDR3 spans 14 amino acids. Losses at the gene ends were 2 bases for V and 9 bases for J; bases not matched to a gene: 7. Germline V gives CDR1 DFQATT, CDR2 SNEGSKA (reference sequence). For the CDR3, the DNA is TGCAGTGCTAGATTTGGGACTAGCGTTGGTGAGCAGTTCTTC. Its protein product is CSARFGTSVGEQFF.

The V and J genes are TRBV6-6 and TRBJ1-6; D remains unclear. Per germline, CDR1 MNHNY and CDR2 SVGAGI (reference sequence). Trimming removed 7 bases at V and 7 bases at J, with 11 bases between. This CDR3 contains 13 residues. The DNA for the CDR3 is TGTGCCAGCATGGTAGGGCCCAATTCACCCCTCCACTTT. This sequence encodes CASMVGPNSPLHF.

The rearrangement links TRBV10-3 to TRBJ1-5; D is unclear. The CDR3 covers 13 residues. V shed 7 bases and J shed 7 bases, with 14 bases lying between them. Germline CDR1 and CDR2: ENHRY and SYGVKD. For the CDR3, the DNA is TGTGCCATCACGGAGGGCCTTGGGCAGCCCCAGCATTTT. It encodes CAITEGLGQPQHF.

This clonotype occurred many times. This rearrangement joins TRBV7-9 to TRBJ1-2; D might be TRBD1 (6 bases). The CDR3 has 17 amino acids. From germline, CDR1 is SEHNR and CDR2 FQNEAQ (reference sequence). Trimming took off 4 bases at V and 8 bases at J, with 26 bases between the two ends. In DNA form, the CDR3 reads TGTGCCAGCAGCTCATACAGGGACCCCTATCTTTCGGGAGGCTACACCTTC. Protein sequence: CASSSYRDPYLSGGYTF.

This clonotype was detected only a few times. The V call is TRBV7-2, the J call TRBJ2-3; 10 positions agree with TRBD1. The V and J ends lost 5 bases and 4 bases, in that order; junction bases with no gene match: 6. The CDR3 is made up of 15 amino acids. The germline CDR1 and CDR2 sequences are SGHTA and FQGNSA. CDR3 loop: CASSQTGGMADTQYF. The CDR3 region has the DNA TGTGCCAGCAGCCAGACAGGGGGCATGGCAGATACGCAGTATTTT. Supplemented by reference TRBV7-2 and TRBJ2-3, the full variable domain reads GAGVSQSPSNKVTEKGKDVELRCDPISGHTALYWYRQSLGQGLEFLIYFQGNSAPDKSGLPSDRFSAERTGGSVSTLTIQRTQQEDSAVYLCASSQTGGMADTQYFGPGTRLTVL.

In this sample, this clonotype turned up many times. The chain is built from TRBV10-1 and TRBJ2-7; 8 nucleotides line up with TRBD2. This CDR3 region has 15 residues. The trim removed 0 bases at V and 10 bases at J, leaving 11 bases unmatched. CDR1 and CDR2 (germline): WNHNN, SYGVQD (reference sequence). CDR3 loop: CASSESGLGAERQYF. The CDR3 DNA reads as TGCGCCAGCAGTGAGTCGGGACTAGGTGCCGAGAGACAGTACTTC.

Many counts were recorded for this clonotype. V gene TRBV5-1 combines with J gene TRBJ2-1; 7 bases line up with TRBD1. Germline trimming cut 0 bases from V and 7 bases from J; bases unmatched to any gene: 10. This CDR3 has 16 residues. CDR1 and CDR2 (germline): SGHRS, YFSETQ. Written as DNA, the CDR3 is TGCGCCAGCAGCTTGGCTGTCGGGACAGCTTGGAATGAGCAGTTCTTC. Protein sequence: CASSLAVGTAWNEQFF. Drawing the rest from reference TRBV5-1 and TRBJ2-1, the complete variable domain is KAGVTQTPRYLIKTRGQQVTLSCSPISGHRSVSWYQQTPGQGLQFLFEYFSETQRNKGNFPGRFSGRQFSNSRSEMNVSTLELGDSALYLCASSLAVGTAWNEQFFGPGTRLTVL.

The chain couples TRBV5-1 to TRBJ2-1, with D maybe TRBD2 (5 bases). This CDR3 has 15 residues. The V and J ends lost 4 bases and 4 bases respectively, with 15 bases between them. Germline V lookup: CDR1 SGHRS, CDR2 YFSETQ. The CDR3 is CASSLTRGRYNEQFF. The DNA of the CDR3 is TGCGCCAGCAGCCTAACCCGGGGTCGGTACAATGAGCAGTTCTTC.

In this sample, this clonotype turned up many times. The chain links TRBV3-1 to TRBJ2-7; D unclear. From germline, CDR1 is LGHDT and CDR2 YNNKEL (reference sequence). Trimming left V 3 bases short and J 5 bases short, with 11 bases between. The CDR3 totals 13 residues. In DNA form, the CDR3 reads TGTGCCAGCAGCCAGCGGTTTCTCGACGAGCAGTACTTC. Its protein product is CASSQRFLDEQYF.

Ten or more counts support this clonotype. The CDR3 region has the DNA TGCGCCAGCAGCTACGAGCGGGGGCCCAATAATGAGCAGTTCTTC. Its protein is CASSYERGPNNEQFF. The rearrangement joins TRBV5-1 to TRBJ2-1; 8 bases map to TRBD2. CDR3 length: 15 residues. The germline CDR1 and CDR2 sequences are SGHRS and YFSETQ. The V gene end was trimmed by 3 bases and the J gene end by 7 bases; junction bases not matched to a gene: 9.

In this sample, this clonotype turned up many times. The rearrangement links TRBV7-6 to TRBJ2-7; D not certain. The germline V and J ends were trimmed by 2 bases and 2 bases, with 7 bases remaining between them. Germline-derived CDR1 and CDR2 are SGHVS and FNYEAQ. The CDR3 loop spans 13 amino acids. CDR3 sequence reads: CASSLRTAYEQYF. CDR3 DNA: TGTGCCAGCAGCTTAAGGACGGCCTACGAGCAGTACTTC.

Of note for this clonotype: A much larger clone is a single base away; this may be a read error. The chain is built from TRBV11-3 and TRBJ2-2, with D possibly TRBD2 on 5 matching bases. The length of the CDR3 is 14 residues. The V gene's germline CDR1 is SGHNT and CDR2 YENEEA. In DNA form, the CDR3 reads TGTGCCAGCAGTCGATCGGCAAACACCGGGGAGCTGATTTTT. Its protein product is CASSRSANTGELIF.

This clonotype was seen at least ten times. CDR3 sequence (DNA): TGTGCCAGCAGCCCGGACAGTTTTAGCACAGATACGCAGTATTTT. It specifies CASSPDSFSTDTQYF. J is TRBJ2-3 and V is TRBV12-3 or TRBV12-4, with D maybe TRBD1 (6 bases). Trimming pared 6 bases from V and 0 bases from J, leaving 13 bases between. The CDR3 sequence is 15 residues long.